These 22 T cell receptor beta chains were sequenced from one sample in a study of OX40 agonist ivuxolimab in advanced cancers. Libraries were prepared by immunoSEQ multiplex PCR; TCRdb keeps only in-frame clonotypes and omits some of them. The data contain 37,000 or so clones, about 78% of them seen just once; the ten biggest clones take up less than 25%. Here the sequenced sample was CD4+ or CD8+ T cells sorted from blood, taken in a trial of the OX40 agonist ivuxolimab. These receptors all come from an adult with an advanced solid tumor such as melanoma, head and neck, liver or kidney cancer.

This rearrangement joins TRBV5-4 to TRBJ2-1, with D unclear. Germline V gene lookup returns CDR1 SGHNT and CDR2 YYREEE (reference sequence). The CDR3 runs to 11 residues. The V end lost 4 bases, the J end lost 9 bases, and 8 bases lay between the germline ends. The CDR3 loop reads CASSASIEQFF. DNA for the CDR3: TGTGCCAGCAGCGCCTCTATTGAGCAGTTCTTC.

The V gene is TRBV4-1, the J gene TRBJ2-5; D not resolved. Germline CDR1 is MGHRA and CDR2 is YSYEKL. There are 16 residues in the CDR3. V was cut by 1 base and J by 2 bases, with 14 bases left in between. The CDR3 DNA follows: TGCGCCAGCAGCCAAGTCTCCCAGGATTTTCAAGAGACCCAGTACTTC. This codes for CASSQVSQDFQETQYF.

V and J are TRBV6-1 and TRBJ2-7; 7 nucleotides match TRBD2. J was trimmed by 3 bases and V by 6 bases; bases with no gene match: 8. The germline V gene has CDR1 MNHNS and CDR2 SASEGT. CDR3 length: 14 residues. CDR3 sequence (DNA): TGTGCCAGCAGGGCCTGGCGGGAGTACTACGAGCAGTACTTC. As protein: CASRAWREYYEQYF.

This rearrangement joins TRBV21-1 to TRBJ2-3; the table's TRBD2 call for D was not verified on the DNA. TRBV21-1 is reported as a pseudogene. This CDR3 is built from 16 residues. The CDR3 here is CASSNVEGLAGDTQYF. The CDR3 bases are TGTGCCAGCAGCAACGTCGAGGGACTAGCGGGGGATACGCAGTATTTT.

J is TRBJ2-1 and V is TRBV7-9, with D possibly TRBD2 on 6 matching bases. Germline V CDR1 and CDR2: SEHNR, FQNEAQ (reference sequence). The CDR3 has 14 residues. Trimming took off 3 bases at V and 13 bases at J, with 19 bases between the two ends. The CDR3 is CASSLPVYGDCQFF. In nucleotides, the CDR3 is TGTGCCAGCAGCTTGCCAGTCTATGGGGACTGCCAGTTCTTC.

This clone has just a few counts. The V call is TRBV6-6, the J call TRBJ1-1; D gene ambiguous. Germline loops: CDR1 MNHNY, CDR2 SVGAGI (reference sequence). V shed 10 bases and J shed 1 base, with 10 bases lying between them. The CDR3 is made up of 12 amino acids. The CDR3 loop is CATERGNTEAFF. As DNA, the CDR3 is TGTGCCACGGAAAGAGGGAACACTGAAGCTTTCTTT.

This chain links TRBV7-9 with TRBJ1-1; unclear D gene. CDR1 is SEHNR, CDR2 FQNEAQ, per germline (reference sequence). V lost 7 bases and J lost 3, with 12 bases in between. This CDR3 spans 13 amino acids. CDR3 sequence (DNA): TGTGCCAGCAATGGAGGGCGGGACACTGAAGCTTTCTTT. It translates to CASNGGRDTEAFF. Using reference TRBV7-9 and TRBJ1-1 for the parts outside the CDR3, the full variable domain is DTGVSQNPRHKITKRGQNVTFRCDPISEHNRLYWYRQTLGQGPEFLTYFQNEAQLEKSRLLSDRFSAERPKGSFSTLEIQRTEQGDSAMYLCASNGGRDTEAFFGQGTRLTVV.

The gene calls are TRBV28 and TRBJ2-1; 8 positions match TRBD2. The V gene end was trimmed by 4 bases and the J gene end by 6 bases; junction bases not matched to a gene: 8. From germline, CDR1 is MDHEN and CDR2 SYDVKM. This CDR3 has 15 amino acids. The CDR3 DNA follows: TGTGCCAGCAGTTCCTCTCCGGGACTAGTCAATGAGCAGTTCTTC. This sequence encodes CASSSSPGLVNEQFF.

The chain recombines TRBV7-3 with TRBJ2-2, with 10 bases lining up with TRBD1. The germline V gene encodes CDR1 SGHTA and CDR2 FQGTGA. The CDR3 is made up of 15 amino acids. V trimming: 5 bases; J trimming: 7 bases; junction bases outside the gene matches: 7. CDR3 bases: TGTGCCAGCAGCCGACAGGGGGCGCATGTCGGGGAGCTGTTTTTT. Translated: CASSRQGAHVGELFF.

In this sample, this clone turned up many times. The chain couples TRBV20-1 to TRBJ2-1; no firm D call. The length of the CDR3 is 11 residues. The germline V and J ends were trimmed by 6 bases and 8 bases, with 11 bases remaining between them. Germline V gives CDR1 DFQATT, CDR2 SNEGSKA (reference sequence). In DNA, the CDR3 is TGCAGTGCGCCGAATGCGGATGAGCAGTTCTTC. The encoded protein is CSAPNADEQFF.

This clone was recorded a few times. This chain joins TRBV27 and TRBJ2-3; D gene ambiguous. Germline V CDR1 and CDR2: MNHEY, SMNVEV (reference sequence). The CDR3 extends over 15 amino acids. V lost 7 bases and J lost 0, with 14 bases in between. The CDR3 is CASIKGQASTDTQYF. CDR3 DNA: TGTGCCAGCATAAAAGGCCAGGCTAGCACAGATACGCAGTATTTT.

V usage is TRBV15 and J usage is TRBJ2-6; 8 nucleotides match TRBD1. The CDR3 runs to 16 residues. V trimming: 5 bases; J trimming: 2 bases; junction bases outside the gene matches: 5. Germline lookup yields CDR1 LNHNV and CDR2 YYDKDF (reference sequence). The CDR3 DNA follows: TGTGCCACCAGCGGATTGGACAGGGCTGGGGCCAACGTCCTGACTTTC. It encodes CATSGLDRAGANVLTF.

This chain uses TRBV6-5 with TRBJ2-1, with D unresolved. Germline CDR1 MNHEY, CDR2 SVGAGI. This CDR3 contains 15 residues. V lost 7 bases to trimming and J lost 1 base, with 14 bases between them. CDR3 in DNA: TGTGCCAGCACTAGAGGCCCCCCATCCTACAATGAGCAGTTCTTC. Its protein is CASTRGPPSYNEQFF.

This chain's CDR3 is CASRYPTGEKLFF. The CDR3 DNA reads TGTGCAAGTCGCTACCCGACAGGAGAAAAACTGTTTTTT. This chain connects TRBV12-2 to TRBJ1-4; no check of the table's D call, TRBD1, against the DNA was made. TRBV12-2 is marked as a pseudogene. This CDR3 comprises 13 residues.

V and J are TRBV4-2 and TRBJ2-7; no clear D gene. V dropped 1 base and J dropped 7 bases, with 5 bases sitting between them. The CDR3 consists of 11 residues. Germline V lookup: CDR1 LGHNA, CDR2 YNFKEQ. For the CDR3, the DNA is TGTGCCAGCAGCCAAGCGAGGGAGCAGTACTTC. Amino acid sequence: CASSQAREQYF.

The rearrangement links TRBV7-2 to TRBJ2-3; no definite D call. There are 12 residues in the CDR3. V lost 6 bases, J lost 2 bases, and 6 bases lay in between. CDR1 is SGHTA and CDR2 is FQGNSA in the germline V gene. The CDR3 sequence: CASRYNTDTQYF. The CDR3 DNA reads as TGTGCCAGCAGGTACAACACAGATACGCAGTATTTT.

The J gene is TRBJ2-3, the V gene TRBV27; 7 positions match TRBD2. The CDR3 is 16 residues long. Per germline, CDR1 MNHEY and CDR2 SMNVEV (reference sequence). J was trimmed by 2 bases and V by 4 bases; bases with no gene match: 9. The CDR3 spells CASSSRLAETTDTQYF. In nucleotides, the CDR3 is TGTGCCAGCAGTTCCCGTCTAGCGGAGACCACAGATACGCAGTATTTT.

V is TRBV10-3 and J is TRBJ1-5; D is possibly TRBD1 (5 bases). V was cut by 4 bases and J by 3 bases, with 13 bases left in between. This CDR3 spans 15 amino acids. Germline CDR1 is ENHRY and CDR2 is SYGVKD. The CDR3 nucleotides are TGTGCCATCAGTGGGGACCCGGGGAACAATCAGCCCCAGCATTTT. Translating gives CAISGDPGNNQPQHF.

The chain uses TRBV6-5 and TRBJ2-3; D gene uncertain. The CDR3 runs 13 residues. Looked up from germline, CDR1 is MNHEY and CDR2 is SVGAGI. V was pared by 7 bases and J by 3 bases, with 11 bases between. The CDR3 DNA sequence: TGTGCCAGCACAGTCCCGTTAACAGATACGCAGTATTTT. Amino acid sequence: CASTVPLTDTQYF.

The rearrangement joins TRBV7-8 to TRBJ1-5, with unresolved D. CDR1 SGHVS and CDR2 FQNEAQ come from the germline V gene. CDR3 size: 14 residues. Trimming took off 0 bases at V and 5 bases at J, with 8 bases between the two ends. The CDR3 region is CASSLAMGDQPQHF. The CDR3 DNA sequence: TGTGCCAGCAGCTTAGCGATGGGAGATCAGCCCCAGCATTTT.

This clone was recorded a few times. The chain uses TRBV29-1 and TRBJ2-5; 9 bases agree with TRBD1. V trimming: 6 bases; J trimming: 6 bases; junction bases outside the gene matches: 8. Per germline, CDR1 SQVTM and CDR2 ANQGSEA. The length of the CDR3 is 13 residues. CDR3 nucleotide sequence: TGCAGCGTCAACAGGGGGCGCATACAGACCCAGTACTTC. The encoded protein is CSVNRGRIQTQYF.

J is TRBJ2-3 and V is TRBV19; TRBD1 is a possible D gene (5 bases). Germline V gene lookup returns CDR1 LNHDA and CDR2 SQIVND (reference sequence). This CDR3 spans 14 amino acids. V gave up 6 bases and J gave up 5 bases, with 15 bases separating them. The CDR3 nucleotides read TGTGCCAGTAGGGATCGCAGGGCCGGAGATACGCAGTATTTT. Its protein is CASRDRRAGDTQYF.